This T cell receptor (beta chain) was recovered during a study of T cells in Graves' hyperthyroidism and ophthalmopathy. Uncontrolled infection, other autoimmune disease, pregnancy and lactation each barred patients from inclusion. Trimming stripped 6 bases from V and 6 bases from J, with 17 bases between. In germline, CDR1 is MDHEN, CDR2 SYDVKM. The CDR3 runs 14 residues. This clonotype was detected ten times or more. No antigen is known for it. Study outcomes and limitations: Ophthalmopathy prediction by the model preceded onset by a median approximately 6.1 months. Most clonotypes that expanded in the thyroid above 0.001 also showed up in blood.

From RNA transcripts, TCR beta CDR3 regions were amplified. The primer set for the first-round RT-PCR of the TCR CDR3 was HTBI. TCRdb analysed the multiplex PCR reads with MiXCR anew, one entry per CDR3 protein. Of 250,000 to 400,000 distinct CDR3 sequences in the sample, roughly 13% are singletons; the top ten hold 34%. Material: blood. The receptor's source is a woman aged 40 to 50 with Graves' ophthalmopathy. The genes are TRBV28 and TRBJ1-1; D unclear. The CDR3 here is CASRPPGQEAEAFF. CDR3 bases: TGTGCCAGCAGACCTCCCGGCCAGGAGGCTGAAGCTTTCTTT.